The present entry profiles one TCR beta chain with its context. Its antigen is undetermined. One entry per CDR3 protein results from TCRdb running MiXCR on the reads. The sample yields 200,000 or so distinct CDR3 sequences, 28% seen once. This sample was taken from a study of T cell repertoires in cytomegalovirus infection. Study-wide results and caveats: The study found HLA-C-restricted CMV-specific TCR beta clonotypes dominating the ex vivo response.

Germline CDR1 MNHEY, CDR2 SVGEGT. CDR3 length equals 14 residues. V was pared by 2 bases and J by 3 bases, with 4 bases of the junction left unmatched. This TCR came from a human donor in good health (CMV status not recorded). Some clones in this sample may be carry-over from other donors' samples. The sequencing input was PBMCs. V usage is TRBV6-2 or TRBV6-3 and J usage is TRBJ2-7, with 7 nucleotides matching TRBD1. The DNA of the CDR3 is TGTGCCAGCAGTTACCCGGGACAGTTCTACGAGCAGTACTTC. The encoded protein is CASSYPGQFYEQYF.